This TCR beta chain was obtained from a study of blood T cell repertoires in COVID-19. Study overall: T cells, B-cell-depleted T cells, or PBMCs supplied cDNA or gDNA.

Repertoires were generated with immunoSEQ multiplex PCR, while TCRdb's copy carries only in-frame clones and drops some. In the table there are under 300,000 clones, around 84% of which are singletons. V was clipped by 7 bases and J by 6 bases, with 22 bases between them. This CDR3 has 16 residues. CDR1 LNHDA and CDR2 SQIVND come from the germline V gene (reference sequence). The sequence derives from an older woman with active or convalescent COVID-19. The sequenced material came from peripheral blood. The chain links TRBV19 to TRBJ2-4, with a weak D call TRBD2 (7 bases). CDR3 DNA: TGTGCCAGTACCCCAAGGCGGGGGCAGTGGGGAAACATTCAGTACTTC. Protein: CASTPRRGQWGNIQYF.